Here is one TCR beta chain with its context. This record belongs to a study of blood T cells in healthy people across ages. Together with a sample-barcoded 5' primer, a J-beta primer mix was included in a second PCR lasting roughly 7 to 11 cycles. Each CDR3 protein gets one entry after TCRdb re-called the 5' RACE reads with MiXCR. The top ten hold approximately 17% of the sample, which has approximately 1,000,000 distinct CDR3 sequences, 40% to 55% seen once. The CDR3 sequence is 12 residues long. V dropped 6 bases and J dropped 13 bases, with 16 bases sitting between them. CDR1 DFQATT and CDR2 SNEGSKA come from the germline V gene (reference sequence).

This chain uses TRBV20-1 with TRBJ1-6; D not resolved. This sequence originates from a woman aged 60-70 years in good health. Sequencing was performed on blood. CDR3 loop: CSAHHGSNPLHF. In nucleotides, the CDR3 is TGCAGTGCCCACCACGGTTCGAACCCCCTCCACTTT.